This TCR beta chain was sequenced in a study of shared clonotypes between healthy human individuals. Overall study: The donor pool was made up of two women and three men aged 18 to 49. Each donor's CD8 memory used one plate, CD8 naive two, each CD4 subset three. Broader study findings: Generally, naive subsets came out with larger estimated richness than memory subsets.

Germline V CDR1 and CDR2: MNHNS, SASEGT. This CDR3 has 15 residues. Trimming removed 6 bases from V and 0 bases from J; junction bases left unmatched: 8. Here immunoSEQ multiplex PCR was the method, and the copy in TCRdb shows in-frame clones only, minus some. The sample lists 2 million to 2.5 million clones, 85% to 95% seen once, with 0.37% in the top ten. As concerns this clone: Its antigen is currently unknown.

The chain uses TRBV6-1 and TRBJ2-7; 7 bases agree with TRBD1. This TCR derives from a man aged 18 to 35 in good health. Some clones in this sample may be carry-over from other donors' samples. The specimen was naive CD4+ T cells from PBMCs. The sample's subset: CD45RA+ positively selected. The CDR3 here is CASSRGTEPSYEQYF. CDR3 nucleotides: TGTGCCAGCAGCAGAGGGACAGAGCCCTCCTACGAGCAGTACTTC.